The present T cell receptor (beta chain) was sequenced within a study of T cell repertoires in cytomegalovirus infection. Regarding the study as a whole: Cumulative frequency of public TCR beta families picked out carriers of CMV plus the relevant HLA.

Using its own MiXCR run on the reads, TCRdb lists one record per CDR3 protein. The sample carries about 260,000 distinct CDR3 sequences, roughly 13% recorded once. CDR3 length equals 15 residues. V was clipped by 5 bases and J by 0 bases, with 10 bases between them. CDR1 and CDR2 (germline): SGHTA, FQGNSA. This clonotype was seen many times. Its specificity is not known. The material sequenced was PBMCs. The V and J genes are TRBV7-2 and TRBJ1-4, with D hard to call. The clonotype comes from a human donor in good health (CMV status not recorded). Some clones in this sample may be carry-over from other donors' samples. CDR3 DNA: TGTGCCAGCAGCCCCCAAAGTTCAACTAATGAAAAACTGTTTTTT. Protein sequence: CASSPQSSTNEKLFF.